One and the same sample provided the 27 T cell receptor beta chains below, sequenced in a study of early T cells in non-severe SARS-CoV-2 infection. TCRdb independently ran MiXCR on the 5' RACE reads; one entry per CDR3 protein. The sample carries some 67,000 distinct CDR3 sequences, roughly an eighth recorded once. Sequenced: whole blood. The origin of the receptors is an adult who was a healthcare worker with PCR-confirmed SARS-CoV-2 infection or an uninfected control (not recorded which).

In its sample, this clonotype was seen a few times. Sequence at one end of the junction differs from germline and may be a read error. V and J are TRBV11-2 and TRBJ1-6; D might be TRBD1 (6 bases). This CDR3 contains 15 residues. Germline lookup yields CDR1 SGHAT and CDR2 FQNNGV. The DNA of the CDR3 is TGTGCCAACAGCCCACAGGGTTTTAATAATTCACCCCTCCACTTT. Amino acid sequence: CANSPQGFNNSPLHF.

This clonotype was counted a few times. The chain carries TRBV5-1 and TRBJ2-7, with a weak D call TRBD1 (5 bases). Trimming stripped 5 bases from V and 7 bases from J, with 19 bases between. Per germline, CDR1 SGHRS and CDR2 YFSETQ. CDR3 length equals 14 residues. The CDR3 DNA is TGCGCCAGCAGACTGGGTCCAGGGTTAGAGGAGCAGTACTTC. Translation gives CASRLGPGLEEQYF.

This clonotype was recorded a few times. The chain uses TRBV20-1 and TRBJ2-1, with D possibly being TRBD1 or TRBD2 (5 bases each). CDR1 and CDR2 from the germline V gene are DFQATT and SNEGSKA (reference sequence). The CDR3 sequence is 14 residues long. With 5 bases removed from V and 8 bases from J, the gap between germline ends came to 19 bases. Here the CDR3 DNA reads TGCAGTGCTTCCCGGGACCCTCGGAGCTATGAGCAGTTCTTC. Amino acids: CSASRDPRSYEQFF.

This clonotype was picked up many times. The chain employs TRBV6-2 or TRBV6-3 and TRBJ2-7; D might be TRBD2 (5 bases). Germline CDR1 and CDR2: MNHEY and SVGEGT. The CDR3 runs to 16 residues. V was clipped by 7 bases and J by 0 bases, with 19 bases between them. The DNA for the CDR3 is TGTGCCAGCATTGAAGCTTGGGGTCGGGGCTCCTACGAGCAGTACTTC. It yields the protein CASIEAWGRGSYEQYF.

This clonotype was detected many times. V and J are TRBV29-1 and TRBJ1-2, with 7 bases lining up with TRBD1. CDR1 is SQVTM, CDR2 ANQGSEA, per germline. This CDR3 spans 11 amino acids. Trimming removed 6 bases from V and 5 bases from J; junction bases left unmatched: 3. The CDR3: CSVWDSYGYTF. The CDR3 DNA follows: TGCAGCGTCTGGGACAGTTATGGCTACACCTTC.

The chain links TRBV19 to TRBJ2-1; TRBD1 aligns across 8 bases. With 4 bases clipped from V and 3 bases from J, the junction kept 8 bases outside the gene matches. Germline V gives CDR1 LNHDA, CDR2 SQIVND (reference sequence). The CDR3 has 16 residues. CDR3 sequence (DNA): TGTGCCAGTAGTAACCGGACAGGGAAGTACTACAATGAGCAGTTCTTC. It codes for CASSNRTGKYYNEQFF.

The chain has TRBV2 and TRBJ2-1; no clear D gene. The CDR3 covers 10 residues. Trimming cost V 6 bases and J 9 bases, with 6 bases left between them. Germline CDR1 reads SNHLY; CDR2 reads FYNNEI. The chain's CDR3 is CASRVVEQFF. CDR3 nucleotides: TGTGCCAGCAGGGTCGTTGAGCAGTTCTTC.

This clonotype showed up many times. The rearrangement links TRBV27 to TRBJ2-3, with 9 bases fitting TRBD1. The V gene's germline CDR1 is MNHEY and CDR2 SMNVEV (reference sequence). The CDR3 loop spans 14 amino acids. The V segment lost 9 bases and the J segment 4 bases; nucleotides outside the gene matches: 8. CDR3 DNA sequence: TGTGCCAGTACCAGGGGACAGGGAGCAGATACGCAGTATTTT. This sequence encodes CASTRGQGADTQYF.

This clonotype showed up just a few times. The CDR3 bases are TGCGCCAGCAGCCAAGTGGCGGGACAGGGGTACGAGCAGTACTTC. Translating gives CASSQVAGQGYEQYF. This chain links TRBV4-3 with TRBJ2-7; 10 nucleotides align to TRBD1. J was trimmed by 4 bases and V by 1 base; bases with no gene match: 4. CDR3 length: 15 amino acids. In germline, CDR1 is LGHNA, CDR2 YSLEER.

This clonotype occurred a few times. CDR3 in amino acids: CSVEIGGSYEQYF. Here the CDR3 DNA reads TGCAGCGTTGAAATCGGGGGCTCCTACGAGCAGTACTTC. The chain combines TRBV29-1 with TRBJ2-7, with a possible D match to TRBD2 (6 bases). This CDR3 has 13 amino acids. V shed 2 bases and J shed 0 bases, with 8 bases lying between them. Germline V lookup: CDR1 SQVTM, CDR2 ANQGSEA.

This clonotype was seen a handful of times. DNA of the CDR3: TGTGCCAGCAGCCCAAGGACAGGGGGCTTTGAGACCCAGTACTTC. The encoded protein is CASSPRTGGFETQYF. The rearrangement links TRBV5-5 to TRBJ2-5, with TRBD1 matching 11 bases. J was trimmed by 5 bases and V by 4 bases; bases with no gene match: 7. CDR3 length: 15 residues. Per germline, CDR1 SGHKS and CDR2 YYEKEE (reference sequence).

The rearrangement joins TRBV7-2 to TRBJ2-1; the match to TRBD2 covers 8 bases. After removal of 4 bases from V and 8 bases from J, the junction contained 10 bases not matched to a gene. Germline lookup yields CDR1 SGHTA and CDR2 FQGNSA. The CDR3 consists of 15 residues. CDR3: CASSSRGGLLDEQFF. CDR3 DNA sequence: TGTGCCAGCAGCTCCCGGGGGGGGCTATTGGATGAGCAGTTCTTC.

The rearrangement uses TRBV12-5 and TRBJ2-1; D is unclear. Germline assignment: CDR1 LGHNT and CDR2 FRNRAP. V lost 4 bases to trimming and J lost 3 bases, with 10 bases between them. There are 14 residues in the CDR3. This chain's CDR3 is CASGSPENYNEQFF. In DNA, the CDR3 is TGTGCTAGTGGTTCCCCGGAGAACTACAATGAGCAGTTCTTC.

For this clonotype: One end of the junction does not line up with germline, which may come from a read error. The V and J genes are TRBV5-4 and TRBJ2-5, with 9 nucleotides matching TRBD2. The CDR3 runs 15 residues. Germline lookup yields CDR1 SGHNT and CDR2 YYREEE (reference sequence). This CDR3 is CASRGSLAGKEIQYF. For the CDR3, the DNA is TGTGCCAGCAGGGGGAGTCTAGCGGGGAAAGAGATCCAGTACTTC.

This clonotype was seen a single time. The chain links TRBV7-2 to TRBJ2-7; D is possibly TRBD1 (7 bases). The germline CDR1 and CDR2 sequences are SGHTA and FQGNSA. Trimming removed 5 bases at V and 5 bases at J, with 16 bases between. CDR3 length: 14 amino acids. CDR3 sequence reads: CASSPGGTAHEQYF. The CDR3 DNA is TGTGCCAGCAGCCCCGGAGGGACAGCACACGAGCAGTACTTC.

This clonotype was found a few times. V gene TRBV9 combines with J gene TRBJ1-6, with D unresolved. The CDR3 has 14 residues. From germline, CDR1 is SGDLS and CDR2 YYNGEE. Trimming left V 4 bases short and J 10 bases short, with 15 bases between. DNA for the CDR3: TGTGCCAGCAGCCCCGGACTAGAGAACTCACCCCTCCACTTT. This codes for CASSPGLENSPLHF.

Many counts were recorded for this clonotype. This chain connects TRBV25-1 to TRBJ2-2; D uncertain. Trimming removed 11 bases at V and 1 base at J, with 11 bases between. The CDR3 totals 13 residues. Germline CDR1 MGHDK, CDR2 SYGVNS. CDR3 region: CACLTENTGELFF. Here the CDR3 DNA reads TGTGCCTGCCTTACCGAGAACACCGGGGAGCTGTTTTTT.

The sample holds many counts of this clonotype. The rearrangement joins TRBV7-8 to TRBJ1-1; unclear D gene. Looked up from germline, CDR1 is SGHVS and CDR2 is FQNEAQ. This CDR3 has 11 residues. Trimming removed 5 bases from V and 7 bases from J, with 8 bases in between. This chain's CDR3 is CASSVYSEAFF. The CDR3 nucleotides read TGTGCCAGCAGCGTTTACAGTGAAGCTTTCTTT.

The chain recombines TRBV5-1 with TRBJ1-1; D gene uncertain. CDR3 length: 21 amino acids. V was clipped by 3 bases and J by 0 bases, with 30 bases between them. The germline gives CDR1 SGHRS, CDR2 YFSETQ. Written as DNA, the CDR3 is TGCGCCAGCAGCTCTCTCCCCTGGGATAGGTCGGTCGAGCTAATGAACACTGAAGCTTTCTTT. This sequence encodes CASSSLPWDRSVELMNTEAFF.

This clonotype occurred a few times. The chain joins TRBV3-1 to TRBJ2-7, with 9 positions matching TRBD2. Trimming removed 4 bases from V and 0 bases from J; junction bases left unmatched: 4. Germline CDR1 LGHDT, CDR2 YNNKEL (reference sequence). The CDR3 length is 15 residues. CDR3 coding DNA: TGTGCCAGCAGCCGTGGTAGCGGGAGCTCCTACGAGCAGTACTTC. Translating it yields CASSRGSGSSYEQYF.

J is TRBJ2-3 and V is TRBV7-8; 7 bases are shared with TRBD2. Germline-derived CDR1 and CDR2 are SGHVS and FQNEAQ. The CDR3 totals 16 residues. V lost 3 bases and J lost 0; bases outside the gene matches: 6. The CDR3 here is CASSFSGTISTDTQYF. CDR3 bases: TGTGCCAGCAGCTTTTCTGGGACTATAAGCACAGATACGCAGTATTTT.

The CDR3 nucleotides are TGCAGCGTCAAGGCATGGGGAGGCACTGAAGCTTTCTTT. Its translation is CSVKAWGGTEAFF. The rearrangement uses TRBV29-1 and TRBJ1-1, with D unclear. Trimming cost V 6 bases and J 4 bases, with 15 bases left between them. Germline values: CDR1 SQVTM, CDR2 ANQGSEA. The CDR3 has 13 amino acids.

The chain is built from TRBV2 and TRBJ2-7; no reliable D call. From germline, CDR1 is SNHLY and CDR2 FYNNEI. The CDR3 consists of 12 residues. The ends were cut back, 0 bases at V and 4 bases at J, with 4 bases in the middle. In nucleotides, the CDR3 is TGTGCCAGCAGTGAAGCAGGGTACGAGCAGTACTTC. As protein: CASSEAGYEQYF.

This clonotype is classed as medium-sized. This chain uses TRBV28 with TRBJ1-1; unclear D gene. Looked up from germline, CDR1 is MDHEN and CDR2 is SYDVKM. CDR3 length equals 13 residues. Trimming shortened V by 2 bases and J by 4 bases, and 8 bases separated the two germline ends. CDR3 amino acids: CASSLGIGTEAFF. The DNA for the CDR3 is TGTGCCAGCAGTTTAGGGATCGGCACTGAAGCTTTCTTT.

This chain links TRBV6-2 or TRBV6-3 with TRBJ2-4; D not resolved. Germline CDR1 is MNHEY and CDR2 is SVGEGT. The V gene lost 6 bases and the J gene lost 2 bases, with 17 bases spanning the gap. The CDR3 consists of 16 residues. The CDR3 DNA follows: TGTGCCAGCAGAAGCCTCACCGAACCCTCCAAAAACATTCAGTACTTC. This translates into CASRSLTEPSKNIQYF.

This clonotype was observed a handful of times. The chain is built from TRBV9 and TRBJ2-2; the D gene is possibly TRBD2 (5 bases). CDR1 is SGDLS, CDR2 YYNGEE, per germline. This CDR3 contains 17 residues. Trimming left V 0 bases short and J 6 bases short, with 18 bases between. Written as DNA, the CDR3 is TGTGCCAGCAGCGTAGGGGTAACGGGGAGACTATCCGGGGAGCTGTTTTTT. It translates to CASSVGVTGRLSGELFF.

The chain combines TRBV7-2 with TRBJ2-2; the D gene is possibly TRBD1 (5 bases). There are 13 residues in the CDR3. V was shortened by 3 bases and J by 6 bases, with 8 bases between the two germline ends. Germline V gene data show CDR1 as SGHTA and CDR2 as FQGNSA. The CDR3 spells CASSLQGAGELFF. For the CDR3, the DNA is TGTGCCAGCAGCTTGCAGGGTGCCGGGGAGCTGTTTTTT.